Below, 4 T cell receptor beta chains from the same sample are listed, as sequenced in a study of blood T cell repertoires in COVID-19 (TCRdb year 2020). Library preparation used the immunoSEQ multiplex PCR assay. Here the immuneACCESS table is served through TCRdb, limited to in-frame sequences with V and J called. Missing clones are a known gap in these copies; in checked studies unresolved V genes cover under half, and the rest lacks a known reason. This sample is represented by some 82,000 clones; about four fifths of them were singletons. Together, the top ten hold around 40% of the sample. What was sequenced was peripheral blood. The source is a man of 80 years or more with acute or convalescent COVID-19.

This clone was detected a few times. This chain uses TRBV11-2 with TRBJ1-2, with D tentatively TRBD1 (6 bases). Trimming took off 2 bases at V and 7 bases at J, with 14 bases between the two ends. The CDR3 contains 14 residues. Germline V CDR1 and CDR2: SGHAT, FQNNGV. This chain's CDR3 is CASSLSQGRGGYTF. Written as DNA, the CDR3 is TGTGCCAGCAGCTTATCACAGGGCCGTGGTGGCTACACCTTC.

This clone was counted only a few times. The chain joins TRBV7-9 to TRBJ2-1; TRBD1 agrees at 10 bases. This CDR3 is 14 amino acids long. J lost 8 bases, V lost 8 bases, and 9 bases had no gene match. Germline V gives CDR1 SEHNR, CDR2 FQNEAQ (reference sequence). The CDR3 bases are TGTGCCAGCGGGTCGAGGGACAGGGGCGATGAGCAGTTCTTC. Translating gives CASGSRDRGDEQFF.

The chain couples TRBV6-2 or TRBV6-3 to TRBJ2-7; D gene uncertain. Per germline, CDR1 MNHEY and CDR2 SVGEGT. Trimming removed 4 bases at V and 4 bases at J, with 5 bases between. The length of the CDR3 is 11 residues. CDR3 DNA: TGTGCCAGCAGTTTGAGGTACGAGCAGTACTTC. Translated: CASSLRYEQYF.

The chain carries TRBV7-9 and TRBJ1-2; D ambiguous. Trimming pared 1 base from V and 2 bases from J, leaving 5 bases between. The CDR3 is 13 residues long. Germline V gene data show CDR1 as SEHNR and CDR2 as FQNEAQ (reference sequence). The CDR3 DNA reads as TGTGCCAGCAGCTTAGACATCAACTATGGCTACACCTTC. Translation: CASSLDINYGYTF.